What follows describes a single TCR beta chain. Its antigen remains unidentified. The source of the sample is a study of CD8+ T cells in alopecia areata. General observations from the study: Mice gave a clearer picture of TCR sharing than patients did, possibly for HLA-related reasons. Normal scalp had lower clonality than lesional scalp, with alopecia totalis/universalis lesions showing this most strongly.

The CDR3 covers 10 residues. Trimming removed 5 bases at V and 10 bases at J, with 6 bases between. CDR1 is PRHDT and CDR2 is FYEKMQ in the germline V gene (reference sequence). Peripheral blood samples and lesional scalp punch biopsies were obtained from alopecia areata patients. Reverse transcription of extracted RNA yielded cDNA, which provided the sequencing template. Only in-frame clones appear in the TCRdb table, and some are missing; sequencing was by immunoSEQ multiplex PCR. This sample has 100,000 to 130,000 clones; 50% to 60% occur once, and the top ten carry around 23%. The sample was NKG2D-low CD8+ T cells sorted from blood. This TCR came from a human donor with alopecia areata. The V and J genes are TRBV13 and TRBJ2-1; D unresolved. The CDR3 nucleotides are TGTGCCAGCAGCCCCGGGGAGCAGTTCTTC. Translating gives CASSPGEQFF.